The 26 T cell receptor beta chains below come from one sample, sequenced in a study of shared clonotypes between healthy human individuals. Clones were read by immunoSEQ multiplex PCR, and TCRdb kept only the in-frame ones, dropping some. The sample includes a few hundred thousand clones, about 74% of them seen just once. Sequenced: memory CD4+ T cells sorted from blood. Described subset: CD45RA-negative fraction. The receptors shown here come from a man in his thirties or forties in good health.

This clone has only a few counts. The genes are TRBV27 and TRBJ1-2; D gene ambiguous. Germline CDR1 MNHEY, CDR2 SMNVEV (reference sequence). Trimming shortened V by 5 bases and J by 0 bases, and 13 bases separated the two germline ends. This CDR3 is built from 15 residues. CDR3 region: CASSPFSRANYGYTF. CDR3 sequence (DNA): TGTGCCAGCAGTCCCTTTTCTCGGGCTAACTATGGCTACACCTTC.

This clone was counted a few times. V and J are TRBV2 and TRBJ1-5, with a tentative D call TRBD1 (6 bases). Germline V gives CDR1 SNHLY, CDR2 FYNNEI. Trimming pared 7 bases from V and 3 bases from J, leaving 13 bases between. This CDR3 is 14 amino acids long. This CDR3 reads CASTPDRTNQPQHF. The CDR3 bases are TGTGCCAGCACTCCCGACAGGACCAATCAGCCCCAGCATTTT.

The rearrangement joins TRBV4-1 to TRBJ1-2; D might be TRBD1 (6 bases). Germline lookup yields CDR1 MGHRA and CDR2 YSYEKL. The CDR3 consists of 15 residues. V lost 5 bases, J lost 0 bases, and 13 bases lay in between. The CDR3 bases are TGCGCCAGCAGCGCCCGGGACAAATCTAACTATGGCTACACCTTC. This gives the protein CASSARDKSNYGYTF.

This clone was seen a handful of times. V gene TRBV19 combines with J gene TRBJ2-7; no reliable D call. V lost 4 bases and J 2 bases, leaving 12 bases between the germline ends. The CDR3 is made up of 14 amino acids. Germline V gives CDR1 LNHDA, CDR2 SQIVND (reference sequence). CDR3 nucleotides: TGTGCCAGTAGTAATCAGTTGGGAACCTACGAGCAGTACTTC. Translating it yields CASSNQLGTYEQYF.

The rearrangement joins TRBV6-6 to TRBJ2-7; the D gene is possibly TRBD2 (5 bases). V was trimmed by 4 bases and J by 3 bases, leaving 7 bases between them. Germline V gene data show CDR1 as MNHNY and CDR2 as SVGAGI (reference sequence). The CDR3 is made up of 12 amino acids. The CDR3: CASSSTSYEQYF. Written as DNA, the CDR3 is TGTGCCAGCAGTTCCACTAGCTACGAGCAGTACTTC.

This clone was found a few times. CDR3 loop: CASSPQLGLLNTEAFF. The CDR3, as DNA: TGTGCCAGCAGCCCTCAGCTCGGACTATTGAACACTGAAGCTTTCTTT. The chain couples TRBV9 to TRBJ1-1; no clear D gene. Germline CDR1 and CDR2: SGDLS and YYNGEE. Deletions cut 4 bases from V and 0 bases from J, with 16 bases between. There are 16 residues in the CDR3.

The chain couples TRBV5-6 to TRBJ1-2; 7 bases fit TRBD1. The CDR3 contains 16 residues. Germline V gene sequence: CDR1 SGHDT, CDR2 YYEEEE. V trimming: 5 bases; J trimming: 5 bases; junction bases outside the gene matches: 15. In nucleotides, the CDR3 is TGTGCCAGCAGTAAAGGGATGGGACAGCCGTATTATGGCTACACCTTC. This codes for CASSKGMGQPYYGYTF.

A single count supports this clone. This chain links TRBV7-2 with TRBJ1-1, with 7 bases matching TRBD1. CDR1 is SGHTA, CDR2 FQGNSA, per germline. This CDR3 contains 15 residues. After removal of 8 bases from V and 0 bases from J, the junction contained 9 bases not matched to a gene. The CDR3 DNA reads TGTGCCAGCCGGACACGGGACAGCATGAACACTGAAGCTTTCTTT. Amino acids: CASRTRDSMNTEAFF.

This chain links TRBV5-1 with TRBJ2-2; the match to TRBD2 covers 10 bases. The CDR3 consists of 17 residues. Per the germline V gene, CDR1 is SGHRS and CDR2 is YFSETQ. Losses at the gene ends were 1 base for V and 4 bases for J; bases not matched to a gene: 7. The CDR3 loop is CASSLKAGGTSTGELFF. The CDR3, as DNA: TGCGCCAGCAGCTTGAAAGCGGGAGGGACAAGCACCGGGGAGCTGTTTTTT.

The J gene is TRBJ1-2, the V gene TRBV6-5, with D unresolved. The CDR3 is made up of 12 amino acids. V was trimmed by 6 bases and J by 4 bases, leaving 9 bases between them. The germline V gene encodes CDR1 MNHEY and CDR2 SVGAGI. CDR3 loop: CASRLDGYGYTF. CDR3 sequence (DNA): TGTGCCAGCAGACTGGACGGCTATGGCTACACCTTC.

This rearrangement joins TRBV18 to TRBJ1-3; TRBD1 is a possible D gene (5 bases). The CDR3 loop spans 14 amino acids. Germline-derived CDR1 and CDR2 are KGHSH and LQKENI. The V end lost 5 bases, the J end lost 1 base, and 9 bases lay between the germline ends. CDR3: CASSWGDSGNTIYF. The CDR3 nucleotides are TGTGCCAGCTCATGGGGGGATTCTGGAAACACCATATATTTT.

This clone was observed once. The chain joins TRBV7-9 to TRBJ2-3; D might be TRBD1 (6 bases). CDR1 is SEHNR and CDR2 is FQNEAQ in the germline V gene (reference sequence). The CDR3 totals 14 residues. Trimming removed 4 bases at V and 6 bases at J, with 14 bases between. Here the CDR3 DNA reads TGTGCCAGCAGCTCCGACAGGCACATTGATACGCAGTATTTT. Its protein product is CASSSDRHIDTQYF.

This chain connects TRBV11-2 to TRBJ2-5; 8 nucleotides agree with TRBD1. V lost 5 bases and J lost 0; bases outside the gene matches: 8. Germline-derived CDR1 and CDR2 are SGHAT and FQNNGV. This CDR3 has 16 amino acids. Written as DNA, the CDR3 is TGTGCCAGCAGCCCCTGGGGACAGGTGTACCAAGAGACCCAGTACTTC. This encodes CASSPWGQVYQETQYF.

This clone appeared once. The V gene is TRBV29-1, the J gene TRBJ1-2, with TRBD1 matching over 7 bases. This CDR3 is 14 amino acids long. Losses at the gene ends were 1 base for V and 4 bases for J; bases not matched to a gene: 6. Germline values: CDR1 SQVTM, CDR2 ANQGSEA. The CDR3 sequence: CSVEALTGVYGYTF. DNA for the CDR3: TGCAGCGTTGAAGCACTCACAGGGGTCTATGGCTACACCTTC.

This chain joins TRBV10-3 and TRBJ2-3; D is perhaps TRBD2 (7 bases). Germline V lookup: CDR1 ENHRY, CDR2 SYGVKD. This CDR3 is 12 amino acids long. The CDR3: CGSRGATDTQYF. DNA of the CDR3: TGTGGGTCACGGGGGGCCACAGATACGCAGTATTTT.

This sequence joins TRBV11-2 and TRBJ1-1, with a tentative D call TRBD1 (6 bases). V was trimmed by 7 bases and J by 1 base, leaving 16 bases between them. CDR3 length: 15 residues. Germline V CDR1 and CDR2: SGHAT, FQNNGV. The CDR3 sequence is CASNPLGHSNTEAFF. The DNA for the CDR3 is TGTGCCAGCAACCCTCTGGGACACTCGAACACTGAAGCTTTCTTT.

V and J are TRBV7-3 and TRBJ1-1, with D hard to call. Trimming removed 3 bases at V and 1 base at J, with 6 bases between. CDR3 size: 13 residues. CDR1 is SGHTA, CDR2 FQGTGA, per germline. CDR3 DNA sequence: TGTGCCAGCAGCTTCGATTGGAACACTGAAGCTTTCTTT. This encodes CASSFDWNTEAFF.

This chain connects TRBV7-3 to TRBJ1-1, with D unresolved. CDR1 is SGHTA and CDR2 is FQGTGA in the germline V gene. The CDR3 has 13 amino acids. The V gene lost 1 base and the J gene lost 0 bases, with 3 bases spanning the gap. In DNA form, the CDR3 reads TGTGCCAGCAGCTTAAGCATGAACACTGAAGCTTTCTTT. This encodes CASSLSMNTEAFF.

CDR3 DNA sequence: TGTGCCAGCAGCTTTTCAGGTGGATCGGAAAAACTGTTTTTT. As protein: CASSFSGGSEKLFF. The V and J genes are TRBV5-8 and TRBJ1-4; the D is unclear. This CDR3 is built from 14 residues. The V gene's germline CDR1 is SGHTS and CDR2 YDEGEE. V was pared by 2 bases and J by 8 bases, with 13 bases between.

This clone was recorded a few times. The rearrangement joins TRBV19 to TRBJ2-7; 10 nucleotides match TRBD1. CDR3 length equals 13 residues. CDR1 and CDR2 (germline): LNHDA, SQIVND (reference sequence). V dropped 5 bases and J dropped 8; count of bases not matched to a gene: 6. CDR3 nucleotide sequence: TGTGCCAGTAGTTTCCCGGGACAGGGGAAGCAGTACTTC. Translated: CASSFPGQGKQYF.

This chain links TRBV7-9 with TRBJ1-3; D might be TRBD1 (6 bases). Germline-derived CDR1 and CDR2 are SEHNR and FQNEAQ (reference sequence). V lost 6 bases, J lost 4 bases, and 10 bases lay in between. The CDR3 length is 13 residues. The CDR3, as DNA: TGTGCCAGCAGACAGGGTTCAGGAAACACCATATATTTT. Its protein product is CASRQGSGNTIYF.

The CDR3 sequence is CASSLGLADTGELFF. The DNA of the CDR3 is TGCGCCAGCAGCTTGGGGCTAGCGGATACCGGGGAGCTGTTTTTT. The V and J genes are TRBV5-1 and TRBJ2-2; 7 bases line up with TRBD2. CDR1 is SGHRS and CDR2 is YFSETQ in the germline V gene. J was trimmed by 5 bases and V by 0 bases; bases with no gene match: 4. The CDR3 has 15 amino acids. The variable domain in full, with the rest retrieved from reference TRBV5-1 and TRBJ2-2, is KAGVTQTPRYLIKTRGQQVTLSCSPISGHRSVSWYQQTPGQGLQFLFEYFSETQRNKGNFPGRFSGRQFSNSRSEMNVSTLELGDSALYLCASSLGLADTGELFFGEGSRLTVL.

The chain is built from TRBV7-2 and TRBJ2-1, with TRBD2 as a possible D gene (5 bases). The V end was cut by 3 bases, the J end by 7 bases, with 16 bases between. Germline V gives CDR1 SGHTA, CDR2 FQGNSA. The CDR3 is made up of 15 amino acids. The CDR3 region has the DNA TGTGCCAGCAGCTTGATAGGACCCTCGGGGAATGAGCAGTTCTTC. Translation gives CASSLIGPSGNEQFF.

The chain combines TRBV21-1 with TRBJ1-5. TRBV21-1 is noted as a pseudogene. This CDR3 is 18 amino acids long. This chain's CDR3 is CASSSRAFRGSSNQPQHF. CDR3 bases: TGTGCCAGCAGCTCCAGGGCATTCCGAGGGTCTAGCAATCAGCCCCAGCATTTT.

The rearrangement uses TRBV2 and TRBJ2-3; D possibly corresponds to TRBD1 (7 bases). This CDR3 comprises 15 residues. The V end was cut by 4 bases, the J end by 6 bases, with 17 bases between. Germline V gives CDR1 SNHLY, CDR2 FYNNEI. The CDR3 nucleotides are TGTGCCAGCAGTGGACAGGGAGGATCTGCCGATACGCAGTATTTT. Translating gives CASSGQGGSADTQYF.

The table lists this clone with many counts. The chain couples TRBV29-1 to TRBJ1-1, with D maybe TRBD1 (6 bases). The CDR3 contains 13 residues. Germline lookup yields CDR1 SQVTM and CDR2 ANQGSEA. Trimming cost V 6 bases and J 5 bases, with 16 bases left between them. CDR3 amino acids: CSVVTGGRTEAFF. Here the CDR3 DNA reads TGCAGCGTCGTGACAGGCGGGAGGACTGAAGCTTTCTTT.